The next 4 T cell receptor beta chains were all read from a single sample in a study of a mutant IDH1 vaccine in newly diagnosed glioma. No antigen has been identified for these receptors. Time point reported: week 47, end of study. Every vaccination contained 300 ug of the mutant IDH1 20-mer peptide and was paired with topical imiquimod. The assay was immunoSEQ multiplex PCR, and TCRdb's table has in-frame clones only and misses some. Among some 60,000 clones listed, over 80% were seen once. Sequenced here: PBMCs, sampled from a glioma patient whose treatment included an IDH1 peptide vaccine. The source of these receptors is a man between 25 and 39 years old with glioma.

CDR3 sequence: CASSFHSNQPQHF. The CDR3 coding sequence is TGTGCCAGCAGCTTCCATAGCAATCAGCCCCAGCATTTT. The chain is built from TRBV11-1 and TRBJ1-5; D not resolved. Germline loops: CDR1 SGHAT, CDR2 FQDESV (reference sequence). The CDR3 runs to 13 residues. Trimming took 3 bases from V and 0 from J, leaving 3 bases between them.

The J gene is TRBJ2-7, the V gene TRBV5-1; D is perhaps TRBD1 or TRBD2 (6 bases each). Trimming removed 4 bases at V and 4 bases at J, with 12 bases between. The germline gives CDR1 SGHRS, CDR2 YFSETQ. This CDR3 contains 13 residues. CDR3 nucleotide sequence: TGCGCCAGCAGCGGAGGGACAATGTACGAGCAGTACTTC. Its translation is CASSGGTMYEQYF.

The chain links TRBV29-1 to TRBJ2-7, with 7 bases matching TRBD1. CDR1 is SQVTM and CDR2 is ANQGSEA in the germline V gene. With 3 bases clipped from V and 4 bases from J, the junction kept 9 bases outside the gene matches. The CDR3 contains 14 residues. CDR3 nucleotides: TGCAGCGTTGACGGGTGGGACAGCGCTTACGAGCAGTACTTC. This sequence encodes CSVDGWDSAYEQYF.

The rearrangement links TRBV28 to TRBJ1-1; 7 bases align to TRBD1. With 4 bases clipped from V and 3 bases from J, the junction kept 11 bases outside the gene matches. The CDR3 sequence is 16 residues long. The germline V gene encodes CDR1 MDHEN and CDR2 SYDVKM. CDR3 sequence reads: CASSSPGTALDTEAFF. The CDR3 nucleotides are TGTGCCAGCAGTTCACCCGGGACAGCTCTAGACACTGAAGCTTTCTTT. Variable domain in full (rest from reference TRBV28 and TRBJ1-1): DVKVTQSSRYLVKRTGEKVFLECVQDMDHENMFWYRQDPGLGLRLIYFSYDVKMKEKGDIPEGYSVSREKKERFSLILESASTNQTSMYLCASSSPGTALDTEAFFGQGTRLTVV.